Listed below are T cell receptor beta chains from one sample, sequenced in a study of cytomegalovirus exposure and HLA in healthy donors. Some clones are missing from TCRdb's copy, which holds only in-frame ones; the method was immunoSEQ multiplex PCR. This sample has around 190,000 clones, with roughly 78% found just once. Sequencing used PBMCs. Source of these receptors: a woman aged 40-49 years in good health and CMV-seronegative. Both conserved end residues are part of each CDR3. A D gene is named only where the DNA matches it firmly. Expanded clones are given a class, and other clones once, few, many or no size at all.

clone_size j_call v_call d_call cdr3_aa cdr3_nt
once TRBJ1-4 TRBV19 - CASSSTRQANEKLFF TGTGCCAGTAGTTCAACTAGACAGGCTAATGAAAAACTGTTTTTT
- TRBJ2-3 TRBV5-1 TRBD1 CASSLGTGGTPTDTQYF TGCGCCAGCAGCCTCGGCACAGGGGGTACCCCCACAGATACGCAGTATTTT
once TRBJ2-3 TRBV7-9 TRBD2 CASSLTSGITDTQYF TGTGCCAGCAGCTTAACTAGCGGGATCACAGATACGCAGTATTTT
- TRBJ1-1 TRBV6-5 TRBD1 CASSWGQGRTNTEAFF TGTGCCAGCAGTTGGGGACAGGGGCGTACGAACACTGAAGCTTTCTTT
- TRBJ1-1 TRBV5-1 TRBD1 CASSPTGLSTEAFF TGCGCCAGCAGCCCGACAGGGTTGAGCACTGAAGCTTTCTTT
- TRBJ2-1 TRBV6-1 - CASCLGSGRYNEQFF TGTGCCAGCTGCCTTGGGAGCGGGCGATACAATGAGCAGTTCTTC
- TRBJ2-7 TRBV28 - CASSPAAPGEQYF TGTGCCAGCAGTCCCGCCGCGCCAGGCGAGCAGTACTTC
- TRBJ2-1 TRBV7-2 - CASSLSSSEWKQFF TGTGCCAGCAGCTTGTCCTCGAGCGAATGGAAGCAGTTCTTC
- TRBJ2-3 TRBV4-3 TRBD2 CASSQDLSGRATDTQYF TGCGCCAGCAGCCAAGATTTAAGCGGGAGGGCCACAGATACGCAGTATTTT
- TRBJ1-5 TRBV15 - CATSRGEPNQPQHF TGTGCCACCAGCAGAGGGGAGCCCAATCAGCCCCAGCATTTT
- TRBJ2-3 TRBV5-6 - CASSVVGGAGTDTQYF TGTGCCAGCAGCGTGGTGGGGGGAGCTGGCACAGATACGCAGTATTTT
once TRBJ2-2 TRBV7-2 TRBD2 CASSPQRGLAGTGELFF TGTGCCAGCAGCCCACAAAGGGGACTAGCGGGGACCGGGGAGCTGTTTTTT
- TRBJ2-6 TRBV5-1 - CASTISGANVLTF TGCGCCAGCACTATCTCTGGGGCCAACGTCCTGACTTTC
- TRBJ2-3 TRBV27 TRBD2 CASSLSASGGIDTQYF TGTGCCAGCAGTTTATCCGCTAGCGGGGGGATCGATACGCAGTATTTT
once TRBJ2-3 TRBV6-1 - CASSEAQGREVTDTQYF TGTGCCAGCAGTGAAGCGCAAGGGAGAGAAGTCACAGATACGCAGTATTTT
- TRBJ1-5 TRBV4-1 - CASSHPTERSNQPQHF TGCGCCAGCAGCCACCCGACTGAACGTAGCAATCAGCCCCAGCATTTT
- TRBJ1-1 TRBV18 - CASSPPPGQNTEAFF TGTGCCAGCTCACCTCCGCCGGGACAGAACACTGAAGCTTTCTTT
once TRBJ2-7 TRBV2 TRBD1 CASRTRTGYSYEQYF TGTGCCAGCAGAACTAGGACAGGGTACTCCTACGAGCAGTACTTC
- TRBJ1-2 TRBV7-2 TRBD1 CASSFPGQDYGYTF TGTGCCAGCAGCTTCCCCGGACAGGACTATGGCTACACCTTC
- TRBJ1-1 TRBV5-4 - CASSLGGETNTEAFF TGTGCCAGCAGCTTGGGGGGCGAGACTAACACTGAAGCTTTCTTT
- TRBJ1-1 TRBV6-5 - CASSTGRENTEAFF TGTGCCAGCAGTACAGGGAGGGAGAACACTGAAGCTTTCTTT
few TRBJ1-1 TRBV6-6 - CASSYPQIPSNTEAFF TGTGCCAGCAGTTACCCGCAGATTCCATCGAACACTGAAGCTTTCTTT
- TRBJ2-7 TRBV9 - CASSVTGLDTYEQYF TGTGCCAGCAGCGTAACCGGCTTAGACACCTACGAGCAGTACTTC
- TRBJ1-1 TRBV6-5 - CASTQGVRDTEAFF TGTGCCAGCACCCAAGGGGTTAGAGACACTGAAGCTTTCTTT
- TRBJ2-7 TRBV19 - CASSDRGARIRSEQYF TGTGCCAGTAGTGATCGCGGCGCCCGTATTCGTTCCGAGCAGTACTTC
few TRBJ2-1 TRBV6-5 TRBD1 CASTRGTGDYNEQFF TGTGCCAGCACTCGCGGGACAGGGGACTACAATGAGCAGTTCTTC
- TRBJ2-5 TRBV7-2 TRBD1 CASSFGGQGVETQYF TGTGCCAGCAGCTTTGGTGGACAGGGGGTCGAGACCCAGTACTTC
- TRBJ2-1 TRBV2 - CASSPRRVLGNEQFF TGTGCCAGCAGCCCGAGGAGGGTGTTGGGCAATGAGCAGTTCTTC
few TRBJ2-5 TRBV5-5 TRBD1 CASSLATGVQETQYF TGTGCCAGCAGCTTGGCGACAGGGGTCCAAGAGACCCAGTACTTC
- TRBJ2-7 TRBV11-2 TRBD1 CASSLVRTGPYEQYF TGTGCCAGCAGCTTAGTTAGGACAGGGCCCTACGAGCAGTACTTC
- TRBJ2-2 TRBV5-1 TRBD1 CASSLAGTGNTGELFF TGCGCCAGCAGCTTGGCGGGGACAGGGAACACCGGGGAGCTGTTTTTT
- TRBJ2-3 TRBV30 TRBD2 CAWSSGGVGDTQYF TGTGCCTGGTCGAGTGGGGGGGTTGGAGATACGCAGTATTTT
- TRBJ2-7 TRBV7-9 - CASSFITSSYEQYF TGTGCCAGCAGCTTCATAACGAGCTCCTACGAGCAGTACTTC
- TRBJ1-6 TRBV7-9 TRBD1 CASSLASGQGNSPLHF TGTGCCAGCAGCTTAGCGTCGGGACAGGGGAATTCACCCCTCCACTTT
- TRBJ1-3 TRBV7-6 - CASSLALGGGNTIYF TGTGCCAGCAGCTTAGCGCTCGGGGGTGGAAACACCATATATTTT
- TRBJ2-3 TRBV7-9 - CASSPGSRINTDTQYF TGTGCCAGCAGCCCAGGCAGCCGAATCAACACAGATACGCAGTATTTT
- TRBJ2-1 TRBV4-3 - CASSPSPIGATYNEQFF TGCGCCAGCAGCCCTAGTCCAATAGGGGCTACCTACAATGAGCAGTTCTTC
once TRBJ2-7 TRBV5-1 TRBD2 CASSLVRGADNEQYF TGCGCCAGCAGCTTGGTGCGGGGGGCTGACAACGAGCAGTACTTC
- TRBJ1-3 TRBV28 - CASKDSSGNTIYF TGTGCCAGCAAAGACAGCTCTGGAAACACCATATATTTT
- TRBJ2-2 TRBV9 TRBD2 CASSATSGANTGELFF TGTGCCAGCAGCGCCACTAGCGGGGCGAACACCGGGGAGCTGTTTTTT
once TRBJ1-1 TRBV9 TRBD1 CASSEIDRGPAFF TGTGCCAGCAGCGAAATTGACAGGGGGCCAGCTTTCTTT
- TRBJ2-1 TRBV28 TRBD2 CASMAYGTSGSNEQFF TGTGCCAGCATGGCCTACGGGACTAGCGGGAGCAATGAGCAGTTCTTC
- TRBJ2-7 TRBV19 TRBD2 CASSPELAGVNEQYF TGTGCCAGTAGTCCAGAGCTAGCGGGAGTTAACGAGCAGTACTTC
- TRBJ1-2 TRBV5-1 - CASSLALGASEYGYTF TGCGCCAGCAGCTTGGCCTTGGGAGCTTCCGAATATGGCTACACCTTC
- TRBJ2-3 TRBV6-4 - CASSDTRAGDTQYF TGTGCCAGCAGTGACACTAGGGCCGGGGATACGCAGTATTTT
- TRBJ2-3 TRBV5-1 TRBD2 CASSLDGRVTDTQYF TGCGCCAGCAGCTTGGATGGGAGGGTCACAGATACGCAGTATTTT
- TRBJ1-2 TRBV7-2 TRBD1 CASSRDRALYGYTF TGTGCCAGCAGCAGGGACAGGGCTCTCTATGGCTACACCTTC
once TRBJ2-1 TRBV5-1 TRBD2 CASSQTSGEYNEQFF TGCGCCAGCAGCCAAACTAGCGGGGAGTACAATGAGCAGTTCTTC
few TRBJ1-2 TRBV5-4 TRBD1 CASRDRVSGYTF TGTGCCAGTAGGGACAGGGTTAGTGGCTACACCTTC
- TRBJ1-1 TRBV5-1 - CASRAAGGNTEAFF TGCGCCAGCCGGGCAGCGGGGGGGAACACTGAAGCTTTCTTT
- TRBJ1-5 TRBV7-2 TRBD1 CASSLEPGGYQPQHF TGTGCCAGCAGCTTAGAGCCAGGGGGATATCAGCCCCAGCATTTT
- TRBJ2-7 TRBV30 TRBD1 CAWSRDRGDEQYF TGTGCCTGGAGTAGGGACAGGGGCGACGAGCAGTACTTC
- TRBJ1-5 TRBV10-3 - CAISEPAVGGCNQPQHF TGTGCCATCAGTGAGCCGGCCGTTGGCGGTTGCAATCAGCCCCAGCATTTT
- TRBJ2-5 TRBV27 TRBD1 CASRPGRTGGRQETQYF TGTGCCAGCAGACCCGGAAGGACAGGGGGTCGCCAAGAGACCCAGTACTTC
- TRBJ1-1 TRBV27 TRBD1 CASSPGTGWDTEAFF TGTGCCAGCAGTCCGGGGACAGGGTGGGACACTGAAGCTTTCTTT
- TRBJ2-7 TRBV27 - CASSLRDIPWNEQYF TGTGCCAGCAGTTTACGGGACATCCCCTGGAACGAGCAGTACTTC
- TRBJ1-1 TRBV15 - CATSRGDNKAFF TGTGCCACCAGCAGAGGGGACAATAAAGCTTTCTTT
- TRBJ2-1 TRBV7-9 - CAGSGYNEQFF TGTGCCGGATCGGGTTACAATGAGCAGTTCTTC
few TRBJ2-7 TRBV6-1 - CASQGSYEQYF TGTGCCAGTCAGGGATCCTACGAGCAGTACTTC